This T cell receptor beta chain was found in a study of cytomegalovirus exposure and HLA in healthy donors. PCR primers comprised 60 Vbeta and 13 Jbeta primers. The repertoire was sequenced with immunoSEQ multiplex PCR; TCRdb's copy has only in-frame clones and lacks some. The repertoire holds 110,000 to 150,000 clones, with 65% to 80% as singletons. This clone was detected once. Its antigen is currently unknown. The length of the CDR3 is 16 residues. Germline-derived CDR1 and CDR2 are SNHLY and FYNNEI. Trimming took off 7 bases at V and 0 bases at J, with 16 bases between the two ends. The study's findings and limits: Later analysis revealed greater clonal expansion in HLA-associated TCR beta chains than in equally common others.

The sample comprised PBMCs. The genes are TRBV2 and TRBJ1-3, with D hard to call. The TCR originated in a woman aged 30 to 39 in good health and CMV-seronegative. The CDR3 coding sequence is TGTGCCAGCATAGGAGGGTCTCATTTCTCTGGAAACACCATATATTTT. This codes for CASIGGSHFSGNTIYF.